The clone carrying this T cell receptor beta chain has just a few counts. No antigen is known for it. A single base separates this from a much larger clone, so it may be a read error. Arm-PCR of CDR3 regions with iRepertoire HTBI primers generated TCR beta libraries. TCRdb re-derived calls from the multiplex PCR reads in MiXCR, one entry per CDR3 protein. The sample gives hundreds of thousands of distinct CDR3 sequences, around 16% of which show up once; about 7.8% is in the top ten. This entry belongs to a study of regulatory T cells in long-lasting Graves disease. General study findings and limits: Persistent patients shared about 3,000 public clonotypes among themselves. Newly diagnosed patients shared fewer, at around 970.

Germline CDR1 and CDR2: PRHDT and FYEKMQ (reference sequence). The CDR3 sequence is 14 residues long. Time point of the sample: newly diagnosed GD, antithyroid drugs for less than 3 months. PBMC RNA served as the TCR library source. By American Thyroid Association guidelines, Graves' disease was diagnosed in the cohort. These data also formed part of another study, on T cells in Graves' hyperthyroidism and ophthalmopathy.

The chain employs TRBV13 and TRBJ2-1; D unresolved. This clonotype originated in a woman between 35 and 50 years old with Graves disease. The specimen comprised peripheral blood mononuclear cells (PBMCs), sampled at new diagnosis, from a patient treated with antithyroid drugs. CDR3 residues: CTSSLVQKSNEQFF. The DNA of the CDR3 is TGTACCAGCAGCTTAGTGCAGAAGAGCAATGAGCAGTTCTTC. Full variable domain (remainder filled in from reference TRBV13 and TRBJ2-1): AAGVIQSPRHLIKEKRETATLKCYPIPRHDTVYWYQQGPGQDPQFLISFYEKMQSDKGSIPDRFSAQQFSDYHSELNMSSLELGDSALYFCTSSLVQKSNEQFFGPGTRLTVL.